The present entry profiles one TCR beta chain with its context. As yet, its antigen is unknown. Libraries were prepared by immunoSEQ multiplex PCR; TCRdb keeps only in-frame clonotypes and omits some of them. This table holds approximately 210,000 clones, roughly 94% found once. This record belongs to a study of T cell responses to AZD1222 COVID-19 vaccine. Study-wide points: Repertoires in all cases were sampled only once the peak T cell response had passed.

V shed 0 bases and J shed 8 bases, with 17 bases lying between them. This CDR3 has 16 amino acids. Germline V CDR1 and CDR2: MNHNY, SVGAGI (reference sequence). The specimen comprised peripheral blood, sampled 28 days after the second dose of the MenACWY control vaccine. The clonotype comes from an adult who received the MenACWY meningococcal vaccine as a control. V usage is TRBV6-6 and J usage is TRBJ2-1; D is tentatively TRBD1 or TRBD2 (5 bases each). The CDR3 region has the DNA TGTGCCAGCAGTTACTCCGAACGGGGCTTTTCCGATGAGCAGTTCTTC. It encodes CASSYSERGFSDEQFF.